These 6 T cell receptor beta chains came from one sample sequenced in a study of blood T cells in healthy people across ages. Sample-barcoded 5' priming and a J-beta primer mix drove a second PCR of roughly 6 to 12 cycles. One entry per CDR3 protein, called by TCRdb with MiXCR from the 5' RACE reads. This table holds some 1,000,000 distinct CDR3 sequences, around 25% found once. The same data also went into a second study, on T cells of mothers and their children.

The sample taken for sequencing was blood. The receptors were sampled from a girl aged 2-10 years in good health.

There are many counts of this clonotype. This chain joins TRBV5-1 and TRBJ2-5, with unresolved D. The V gene lost 0 bases and the J gene lost 3 bases, with 9 bases spanning the gap. This CDR3 has 14 residues. Germline V gene sequence: CDR1 SGHRS, CDR2 YFSETQ. The CDR3 region has the DNA TGCGCCAGCAGCTTGGCTGGCGAAGAAGAGACCCAGTACTTC. It specifies CASSLAGEEETQYF.

The J gene is TRBJ1-5, the V gene TRBV20-1; D gene uncertain. Trimming stripped 2 bases from V and 1 base from J, with 3 bases between. The CDR3 is 12 residues long. Germline V gives CDR1 DFQATT, CDR2 SNEGSKA (reference sequence). In DNA, the CDR3 is TGCAGTGCTAGACAGAGCAATCAGCCCCAGCATTTT. Amino acids: CSARQSNQPQHF.

This clonotype was observed a few times. CDR3 in DNA: TGCAGCGCCCTGACAGGTTTGAACACTGAAGCTTTCTTT. This encodes CSALTGLNTEAFF. V gene TRBV29-1 combines with J gene TRBJ1-1, with D perhaps matching TRBD1 (6 bases). Germline CDR1 reads SQVTM; CDR2 reads ANQGSEA. The CDR3 covers 13 residues. Trimming removed 7 bases at V and 0 bases at J, with 12 bases between.

The V gene is TRBV20-1, the J gene TRBJ1-5; the D is unclear. Trimming shortened V by 0 bases and J by 4 bases, and 4 bases separated the two germline ends. This CDR3 is 12 amino acids long. Germline V gene lookup returns CDR1 DFQATT and CDR2 SNEGSKA (reference sequence). The CDR3 DNA follows: TGCAGTGCTAGAGAACAGAATCAGCCCCAGCATTTT. Protein: CSAREQNQPQHF.

The chain is built from TRBV12-3 or TRBV12-4 and TRBJ1-2, with D tentatively TRBD1 (5 bases). The V end was cut by 3 bases, the J end by 6 bases, with 14 bases between. The CDR3 has 14 amino acids. This chain's CDR3 is CASSFKAGGNGYTF. In nucleotides, the CDR3 is TGTGCCAGCAGTTTTAAAGCGGGGGGGAATGGCTACACCTTC.

This clonotype has more than one count but fewer than ten. The genes are TRBV4-3 and TRBJ1-1; 8 bases are a match to TRBD1. Trimming cost V 0 bases and J 1 base; bases outside gene matches: 4. The CDR3 totals 16 residues. Germline V CDR1 and CDR2: LGHNA, YSLEER. CDR3 sequence: CASSQDIGTGNTEAFF. DNA for the CDR3: TGCGCCAGCAGCCAAGACATCGGGACAGGGAACACTGAAGCTTTCTTT.